A selection of T cell receptor beta chains follows, all from one sample in a study of blood T cell repertoires in COVID-19. Produced via immunoSEQ multiplex PCR; TCRdb's table is partial and in-frame only. The sample holds under 250,000 clones; around four fifths are singletons and the top ten take about 5.3%. Sequencing was performed on PBMCs or T cells enriched from blood (not recorded which). The receptor source for this set is a woman aged 45-60 years who had been exposed to COVID-19. Each CDR3 is given with its conserved first and last residue. The D gene is left open where the match is weak. The size field is filled for only some rows; it gives once, few, many or a size class.

size | D | J | V | DNA | CDR3
- | TRBD1 | TRBJ1-1 | TRBV7-9 | TGTGCCAGCAGCTCGCGGCACCGGGACAGGGCCACTGAAGCTTTCTTT | CASSSRHRDRATEAFF
few | - | TRBJ1-1 | TRBV10-3 | TGTGCCATCAGTGAAGAGAGGAACACTGAAGCTTTCTTT | CAISEERNTEAFF
- | TRBD1 | TRBJ1-1 | TRBV6-5 | TGTGCCAGCAATGGACAGGGGATATTGACCACTGAAGCTTTCTTT | CASNGQGILTTEAFF
once | - | TRBJ1-3 | TRBV28 | TGTGCCAGCAGTTTATATGAGGATAAGGCTGGAAACACCATATATTTT | CASSLYEDKAGNTIYF
- | TRBD1 | TRBJ1-6 | TRBV30 | TGTGCCTGGAGTGTAGGGTTGATCACCGGGACAGGGCGTAATTCACCCCTCCACTTT | CAWSVGLITGTGRNSPLHF
once | TRBD1 | TRBJ2-4 | TRBV5-1 | TGCGCCAGCAGCCCCAGGGGGCCCGGGAACATTCAGTACTTC | CASSPRGPGNIQYF
- | - | TRBJ2-5 | TRBV19 | TGTGCCAGTAGTATAGGGACGCCGGGGAGAGAGACCCAGTACTTC | CASSIGTPGRETQYF
- | TRBD1 | TRBJ2-6 | TRBV19 | TGTGCCAGTAGTGCTACCGGGACAGGGGGAAGTGGAGGGGCCAACGTCCTGACTTTC | CASSATGTGGSGGANVLTF
- | - | TRBJ2-7 | TRBV5-1 | TGCGCCAGCAGCTTCAACTTACTCTACGAGCAGTACTTC | CASSFNLLYEQYF
- | - | TRBJ1-1 | TRBV6-4 | TGTGCCAGCAGTGACTCGAGTAGGGGCACTGAAGCTTTCTTT | CASSDSSRGTEAFF
- | TRBD1 | TRBJ1-6 | TRBV10-2 | TGCGCCAGCAAGACAGGGGGCGAGTATTCACCCCTCCACTTT | CASKTGGEYSPLHF
- | TRBD1 | TRBJ2-1 | TRBV24-1 | TGTGCCACCAGTGATTCACAGGGGGTGGGCAATGAGCAGTTCTTC | CATSDSQGVGNEQFF
once | TRBD2 | TRBJ2-3 | TRBV3-1/TRBV3-2 | TGTGCCAGCAGGCCTAGAGCGGGGGGGCCCCATACGCAGTATTTT | CASRPRAGGPHTQYF
once | - | TRBJ1-1 | TRBV12-3/TRBV12-4 | TGTGCCAGCAGTTTGAAGGGGATGACTGAAGCTTTCTTT | CASSLKGMTEAFF
- | - | TRBJ2-2 | TRBV28 | TGTGCCAGCAGCGGGAGAAACAGGACGAACACCGGGGAGCTGTTTTTT | CASSGRNRTNTGELFF
- | - | TRBJ1-2 | TRBV27 | TGTGCCAGCAGTTTAGAACAGGGCCTCGGCTACACCTTC | CASSLEQGLGYTF
once | TRBD1 | TRBJ1-4 | TRBV10-3 | TGTGCCATCAGTTCGGACAGGGGGACTAATGAAAAACTGTTTTTT | CAISSDRGTNEKLFF
once | - | TRBJ1-5 | TRBV2 | TGTGCCAGCAGTGAAGGTCAGGTTAGCAATCAGCCCCAGCATTTT | CASSEGQVSNQPQHF
few | TRBD2 | TRBJ2-7 | TRBV5-4 | TGTGCCAGCAGCTTGGGGACTAGCGGGGTGGCCGAGCAGTACTTC | CASSLGTSGVAEQYF
- | TRBD2 | TRBJ2-7 | TRBV6-5 | TGTGCCAGCAGCCCACTAGCGGGGCCCTACGAGCAGTACTTC | CASSPLAGPYEQYF
- | - | TRBJ1-6 | TRBV11-3 | TGTGCCAGCAGCTCTACAGGGAGTTCACCCCTCCACTTT | CASSSTGSSPLHF
- | TRBD1 | TRBJ1-4 | TRBV7-8 | TGTGCCAGCAGCTTTACGCTACAGGGGGGAAAACTGTTTTTT | CASSFTLQGGKLFF
once | TRBD2 | TRBJ2-1 | TRBV19 | TGTGCCAGTAGTACCCTGCCTGGGACTAACCCCTACAATGAGCAGTTCTTC | CASSTLPGTNPYNEQFF
- | TRBD1 | TRBJ1-3 | TRBV11-2 | TGTGCCAGCAGCCCGTGGACAGGGGTTGACACCATATATTTT | CASSPWTGVDTIYF
- | - | TRBJ1-2 | TRBV2 | TGTGCCAGCAAAATTAGGGGCCAGCTTGGTGGCTACACCTTC | CASKIRGQLGGYTF
- | TRBD1 | TRBJ2-7 | TRBV5-1 | TGCGCCAGCAGCTTGGAAGGACAGGCGACCTCCTACGAGCAGTACTTC | CASSLEGQATSYEQYF
- | - | TRBJ1-1 | TRBV2 | TGTGCCAGCAGTAGACATGGCATGCACCGAGGGCCCACTGAAGCTTTCTTT | CASSRHGMHRGPTEAFF
- | - | TRBJ1-6 | TRBV28 | TGTGCCAGCAGTCCCCGGGACATAAGAAATTCACCCCTCCACTTT | CASSPRDIRNSPLHF